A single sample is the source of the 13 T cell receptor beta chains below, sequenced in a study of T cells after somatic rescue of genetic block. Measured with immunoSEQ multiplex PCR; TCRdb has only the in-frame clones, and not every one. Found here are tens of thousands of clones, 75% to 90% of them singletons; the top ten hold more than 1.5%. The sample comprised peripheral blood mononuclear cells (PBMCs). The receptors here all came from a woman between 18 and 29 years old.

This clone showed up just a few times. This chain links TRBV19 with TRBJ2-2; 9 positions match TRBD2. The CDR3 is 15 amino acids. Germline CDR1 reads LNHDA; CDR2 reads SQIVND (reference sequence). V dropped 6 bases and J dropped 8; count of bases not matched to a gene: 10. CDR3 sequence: CASRRDAGGLGELFF. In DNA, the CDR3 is TGTGCCAGTAGGAGGGACGCGGGAGGGCTGGGGGAGCTGTTTTTT.

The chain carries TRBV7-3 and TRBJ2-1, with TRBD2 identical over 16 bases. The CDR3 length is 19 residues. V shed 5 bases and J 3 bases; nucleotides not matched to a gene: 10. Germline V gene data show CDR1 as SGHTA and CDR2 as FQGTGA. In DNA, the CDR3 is TGTGCCAGCAGCCCGGTCCCGGGACTAGCGGGAGGGAACTACAATGAGCAGTTCTTC. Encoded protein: CASSPVPGLAGGNYNEQFF.

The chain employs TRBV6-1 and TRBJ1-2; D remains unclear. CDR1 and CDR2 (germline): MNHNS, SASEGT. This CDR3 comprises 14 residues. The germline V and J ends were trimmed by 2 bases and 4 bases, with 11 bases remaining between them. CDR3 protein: CASSEPGPGYGYTF. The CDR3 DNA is TGTGCCAGCAGTGAACCAGGCCCGGGCTATGGCTACACCTTC.

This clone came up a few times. The CDR3, as DNA: TGTGCCAGCAGCGTAAGGACAGTGAACACTGAAGCTTTCTTT. Protein sequence: CASSVRTVNTEAFF. The J gene is TRBJ1-1, the V gene TRBV9; maybe TRBD1 (6 bases). V lost 1 base to trimming and J lost 0 bases, with 7 bases between them. Germline values: CDR1 SGDLS, CDR2 YYNGEE. This CDR3 is built from 14 residues.

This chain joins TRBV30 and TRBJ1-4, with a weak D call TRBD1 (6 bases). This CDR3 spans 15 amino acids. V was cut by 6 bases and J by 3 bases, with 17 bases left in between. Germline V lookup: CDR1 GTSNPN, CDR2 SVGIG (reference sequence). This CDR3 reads CACPYVQGANEKLFF. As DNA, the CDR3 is TGTGCCTGCCCGTACGTACAGGGAGCTAATGAAAAACTGTTTTTT.

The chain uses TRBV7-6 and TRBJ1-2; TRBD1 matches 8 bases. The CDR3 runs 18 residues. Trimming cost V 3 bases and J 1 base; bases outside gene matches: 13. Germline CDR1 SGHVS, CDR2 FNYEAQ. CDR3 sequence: CASSFSSGTGRLNYGYTF. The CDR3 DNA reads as TGTGCCAGCAGCTTCTCCTCCGGGACAGGACGCCTTAACTATGGCTACACCTTC.

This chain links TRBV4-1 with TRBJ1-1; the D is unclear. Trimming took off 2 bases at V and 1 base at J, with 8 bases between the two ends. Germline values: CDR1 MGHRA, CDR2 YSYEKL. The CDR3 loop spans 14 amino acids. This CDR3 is CASSQSLGNTEAFF. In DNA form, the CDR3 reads TGCGCCAGCAGCCAAAGTTTAGGGAACACTGAAGCTTTCTTT.

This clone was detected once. In nucleotides, the CDR3 is TGCGCCAGCAGCTTCGGACTAGCGGGAGATAGTGAGCAGTTCTTC. Translation gives CASSFGLAGDSEQFF. This chain joins TRBV5-1 and TRBJ2-1, with TRBD2 identical over 13 bases. The junction had 5 bases not matched to a gene; V was cut back by 2 bases and J by 9 bases. This CDR3 is built from 15 residues. CDR1 and CDR2 from the germline V gene are SGHRS and YFSETQ.

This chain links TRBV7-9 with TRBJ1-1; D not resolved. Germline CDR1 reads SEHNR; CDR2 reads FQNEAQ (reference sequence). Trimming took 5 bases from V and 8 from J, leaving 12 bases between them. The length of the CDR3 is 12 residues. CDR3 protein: CASSRDRAEAFF. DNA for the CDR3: TGTGCCAGCAGCCGAGACCGGGCCGAAGCTTTCTTT.

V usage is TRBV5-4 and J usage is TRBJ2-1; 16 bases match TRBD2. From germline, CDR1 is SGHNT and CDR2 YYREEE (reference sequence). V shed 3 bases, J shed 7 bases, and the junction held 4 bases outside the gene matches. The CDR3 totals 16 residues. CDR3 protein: CASSSGLAGGVNEQFF. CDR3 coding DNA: TGTGCCAGCAGCTCGGGACTAGCGGGAGGGGTGAATGAGCAGTTCTTC.

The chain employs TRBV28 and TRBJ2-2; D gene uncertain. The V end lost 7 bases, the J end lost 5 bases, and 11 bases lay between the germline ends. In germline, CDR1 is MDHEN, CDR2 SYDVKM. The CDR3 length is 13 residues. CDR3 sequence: CASIPGRTGELFF. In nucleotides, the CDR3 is TGTGCCAGCATACCAGGCCGTACCGGGGAGCTGTTTTTT.

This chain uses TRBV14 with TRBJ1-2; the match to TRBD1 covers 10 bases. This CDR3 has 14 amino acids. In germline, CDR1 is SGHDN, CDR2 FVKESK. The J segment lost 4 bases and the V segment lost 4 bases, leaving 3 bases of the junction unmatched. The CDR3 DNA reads TGTGCCAGCAGCCCGGGACAGGGGTCCTATGGCTACACCTTC. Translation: CASSPGQGSYGYTF.

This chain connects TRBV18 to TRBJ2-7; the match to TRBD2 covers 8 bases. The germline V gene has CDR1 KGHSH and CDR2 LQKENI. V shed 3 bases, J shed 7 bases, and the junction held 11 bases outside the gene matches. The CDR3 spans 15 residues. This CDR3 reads CASSPGLGGQGEQYF. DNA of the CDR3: TGTGCCAGCTCACCGGGACTAGGGGGGCAGGGAGAGCAGTACTTC.